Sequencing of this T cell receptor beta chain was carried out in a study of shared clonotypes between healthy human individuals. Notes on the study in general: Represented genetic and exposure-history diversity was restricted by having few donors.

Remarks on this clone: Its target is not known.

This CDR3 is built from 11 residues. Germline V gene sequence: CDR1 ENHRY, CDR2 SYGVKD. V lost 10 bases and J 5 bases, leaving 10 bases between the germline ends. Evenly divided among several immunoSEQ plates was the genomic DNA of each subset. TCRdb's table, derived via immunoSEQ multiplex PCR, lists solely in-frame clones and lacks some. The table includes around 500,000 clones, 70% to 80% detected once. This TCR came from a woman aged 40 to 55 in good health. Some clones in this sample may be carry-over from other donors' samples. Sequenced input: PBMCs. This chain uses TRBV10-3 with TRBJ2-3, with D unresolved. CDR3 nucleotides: TGTGCCACCAGCACACTAGATACGCAGTATTTT. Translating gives CATSTLDTQYF.